This paragraph reports one T cell receptor (beta chain). This table comes from immunoSEQ multiplex PCR, and its TCRdb copy is limited to in-frame clones, with some not included. The top ten clones hold about 0.38% of a sample with 65,000 to 85,000 clones, 90% to 95% of them seen once. The entry originates in a study of technical replicates of blood from a few donors. This CDR3 has 16 amino acids. Germline CDR1 and CDR2: MNHNY and SVGAGI (reference sequence). Trimming removed 4 bases from V and 5 bases from J; junction bases left unmatched: 13. Sequenced material: T cells isolated from PBMCs. The chain has TRBV6-6 and TRBJ1-2, with 7 bases lining up with TRBD1. The sequence derives from a human donor in good health. The CDR3 loop reads CASSSTPGQLTYGYTF. For the CDR3, the DNA is TGTGCCAGCAGTTCGACCCCGGGACAGCTTACTTATGGCTACACCTTC.